The 2 T cell receptor beta chains in this list originate from one sample, sequenced in a study of shared clonotypes between healthy human individuals. This table comes from immunoSEQ multiplex PCR, and its TCRdb copy is limited to in-frame clones, with some not included. The sample has about 2.4 million clones, 90% to 95% seen once. Sample: naive CD4+ T cells sorted from blood. As for subset: CD45RA+ positively selected. These receptors came from a man between 18 and 29 years old in good health.

The chain recombines TRBV5-6 with TRBJ1-2; D remains ambiguous. This CDR3 region has 15 residues. V gave up 2 bases and J gave up 0 bases, with 11 bases separating them. Germline values: CDR1 SGHDT, CDR2 YYEEEE. CDR3 residues: CASSFGPGANYGYTF. Here the CDR3 DNA reads TGTGCCAGCAGCTTCGGTCCGGGAGCTAACTATGGCTACACCTTC.

V and J are TRBV19 and TRBJ1-3, with 10 bases matching TRBD1. This CDR3 is 15 amino acids long. Losses at the gene ends were 11 bases for V and 4 bases for J; bases not matched to a gene: 11. Germline CDR1 and CDR2: LNHDA and SQIVND (reference sequence). The CDR3 reads CAAGTGELWGNTIYF. The DNA of the CDR3 is TGTGCCGCGGGGACAGGGGAATTATGGGGAAACACCATATATTTT.